The following is a T cell receptor beta chain sequence with its context. The data are from a study of T-cell reconstitution after alpha-beta-depleted transplantation in children. Unique molecular identifiers tagged the TCRbeta library. TCRdb reanalysed the PCR reads using MiXCR and keeps one entry per CDR3 protein. This sample yields over 550,000 distinct CDR3 sequences, of which roughly a tenth are seen a single time; roughly 4% belongs to the top ten. Germline CDR1 and CDR2: SNHLY and FYNNEI. V gave up 7 bases and J gave up 6 bases; unmatched junction bases: 7. This CDR3 region has 13 residues. The chain combines TRBV2 with TRBJ2-7; TRBD2 matches 9 bases. This specimen consisted of PBMCs from the stem cell graft donor, obtained from the stem cell graft. The TCR was taken from a human donor who donated a stem cell graft to a child with acute myeloid leukemia. CDR3 sequence reads: CASNEREVGEQYF. Written as DNA, the CDR3 is TGTGCCAGCAATGAGCGGGAGGTGGGCGAGCAGTACTTC.